A single sample is the source of the 30 T cell receptor beta chains below, sequenced in a study of T cell repertoires in cytomegalovirus infection (dated by TCRdb to between 2018 and 2021). TCRdb names Illumina HiSeq 1500 as the instrument used. TCRdb trimmed the raw reads at Q25, called clones with MiXCR and kept productive beta chains. Rows are combined by CDR3 protein, so each entry shows the most common genes and DNA. The sample table contains a few hundred thousand distinct CDR3 sequences; only one count was recorded for roughly a sixth of them. The ten biggest clones cover around 12% of the sample. Sequenced sample: PBMCs. These receptors all stem from a human donor in good health (CMV status not recorded). Some clones in this sample may be carry-over from other donors' samples.

The chain employs TRBV28 and TRBJ1-2; D perhaps matches TRBD1 (5 bases). This CDR3 has 14 residues. Germline V gene sequence: CDR1 MDHEN, CDR2 SYDVKM. V shed 5 bases and J shed 8 bases, with 18 bases lying between them. The CDR3 nucleotides read TGTGCCAGCAGTCGCCCAGGGCCTGGCCGCGGCTACACCTTC. It yields the protein CASSRPGPGRGYTF.

The V gene is TRBV28, the J gene TRBJ2-2; D assignment may be TRBD1 or TRBD2 (5 bases each). The V and J ends lost 9 bases and 0 bases respectively, with 11 bases between them. The V gene's germline CDR1 is MDHEN and CDR2 SYDVKM. The CDR3 contains 14 residues. CDR3 residues: CASWGFTNTGELFF. The CDR3 DNA follows: TGTGCCAGTTGGGGGTTTACGAACACCGGGGAGCTGTTTTTT. The variable domain in full, completed from reference TRBV28 and TRBJ2-2, reads DVKVTQSSRYLVKRTGEKVFLECVQDMDHENMFWYRQDPGLGLRLIYFSYDVKMKEKGDIPEGYSVSREKKERFSLILESASTNQTSMYLCASWGFTNTGELFFGEGSRLTVL.

The rearrangement uses TRBV4-3 and TRBJ1-1; D is undetermined. Germline CDR1 is LGHNA and CDR2 is YSLEER. The CDR3 consists of 16 residues. V dropped 0 bases and J dropped 6 bases, with 17 bases sitting between them. Here the CDR3 DNA reads TGCGCCAGCAGCCAAGAGACCGACTTAAGGTACGCTGAAGCTTTCTTT. This codes for CASSQETDLRYAEAFF.

The count of this clonotype is one. The chain links TRBV20-1 to TRBJ2-4; tentatively, D is TRBD2 (5 bases). Germline V gene data show CDR1 as DFQATT and CDR2 as SNEGSKA (reference sequence). Deletions cut 1 base from V and 6 bases from J, with 13 bases between. This CDR3 region has 14 residues. The CDR3: CSARGIEGANIQYF. As DNA, the CDR3 is TGCAGTGCTAGAGGAATAGAGGGTGCAAACATTCAGTACTTC.

This clonotype has more than one count but fewer than ten. The chain is built from TRBV27 and TRBJ1-2; 7 nucleotides match TRBD1. Unmatched junction bases numbered 4, after V lost 3 bases and J lost 6 bases. The CDR3 consists of 13 residues. Germline CDR1 reads MNHEY; CDR2 reads SMNVEV (reference sequence). The CDR3 coding sequence is TGTGCCAGCAGTTTGGTAGGGGGCGATGGCTACACCTTC. Translation: CASSLVGGDGYTF.

This clonotype was picked up a small number of times. The genes are TRBV5-6 and TRBJ1-2, with TRBD1 matching 8 bases. The CDR3 contains 16 residues. Germline lookup yields CDR1 SGHDT and CDR2 YYEEEE. The J segment lost 3 bases and the V segment lost 2 bases, leaving 9 bases of the junction unmatched. The CDR3 sequence is CASSFMPGGADYGYTF. CDR3 nucleotides: TGTGCCAGCAGCTTTATGCCAGGGGGCGCTGACTATGGCTACACCTTC.

This clonotype was observed many times. V usage is TRBV20-1 and J usage is TRBJ2-1, with D maybe TRBD1 (6 bases). CDR3 length: 13 residues. V dropped 5 bases and J dropped 1 base, with 9 bases sitting between them. Germline V gene sequence: CDR1 DFQATT, CDR2 SNEGSKA (reference sequence). CDR3 nucleotide sequence: TGCAGTGCTCATACAGGGTCCTACAATGAGCAGTTCTTC. It encodes CSAHTGSYNEQFF.

This chain links TRBV4-3 with TRBJ2-1, with TRBD2 matching over 9 bases. Germline values: CDR1 LGHNA, CDR2 YSLEER. The trim removed 0 bases at V and 8 bases at J, leaving 5 bases unmatched. This CDR3 is 15 amino acids long. CDR3 coding DNA: TGCGCCAGCAGCCAAGACATGCAGCGGGGGGATGAGCAGTTCTTC. It is translated as CASSQDMQRGDEQFF.

Regarding this clonotype: One base away lies a much larger clone, so this may be a sequencing read error. The rearrangement uses TRBV4-2 and TRBJ2-3; 8 bases agree with TRBD2. CDR1 and CDR2 (germline): LGHNA, YNFKEQ. The CDR3 contains 16 residues. The CDR3 coding sequence is TGTGACAGCAGCCAAGAATTGACTAGCGAATCAGATACGCAGTATTTT. Its protein is CDSSQELTSESDTQYF.

This clonotype has a handful of counts. The genes are TRBV7-2 and TRBJ2-7; 7 bases match TRBD2. The CDR3 consists of 16 residues. Germline V gene data show CDR1 as SGHTA and CDR2 as FQGNSA. The V gene end was trimmed by 1 base and the J gene end by 4 bases; junction bases not matched to a gene: 10. Here the CDR3 DNA reads TGTGCCAGCAGCTTAGATGCAGACTCGCGGGGGTACGAGCAGTACTTC. The encoded protein is CASSLDADSRGYEQYF.

A few counts support this clonotype. V is TRBV6-5 and J is TRBJ2-7; TRBD1 agrees at 7 bases. V was pared by 0 bases and J by 0 bases, with 5 bases of the junction left unmatched. The CDR3 extends over 16 amino acids. Germline values: CDR1 MNHEY, CDR2 SVGAGI. The CDR3 region is CASSYSRQGSSYEQYF. The CDR3 DNA reads as TGTGCCAGCAGTTACTCTAGACAGGGAAGCTCCTACGAGCAGTACTTC.

This clonotype occurred a few times. The rearrangement uses TRBV10-3 and TRBJ2-7; D is ambiguous. Germline assignment: CDR1 ENHRY and CDR2 SYGVKD. The CDR3 spans 14 residues. Trimming took off 6 bases at V and 2 bases at J, with 14 bases between the two ends. The CDR3 region is CAIRTDTQPYEQYF. The CDR3 DNA reads as TGTGCCATCAGGACCGACACCCAACCCTACGAGCAGTACTTC.

On this clonotype: Without the conserved terminal phenylalanine or tryptophan, this CDR3 likely stems from a read error. The rearrangement uses TRBV28 and TRBJ1-5; 7 bases agree with TRBD1. The germline gives CDR1 MDHEN, CDR2 SYDVKM. After removal of 9 bases from V and 3 bases from J, the junction contained 8 bases not matched to a gene. The CDR3 is 14 amino acids. The CDR3 reads CASFEGQYNQPQHI. In DNA form, the CDR3 reads TGTGCCAGTTTTGAGGGACAGTACAATCAGCCCCAGCATATT.

The chain carries TRBV12-5 and TRBJ1-1, with 7 bases lining up with TRBD1. CDR3 length equals 14 residues. V gave up 7 bases and J gave up 5 bases; unmatched junction bases: 10. Germline CDR1 and CDR2: LGHNT and FRNRAP. CDR3 in amino acids: CASVSIGGWTEAFF. CDR3 coding DNA: TGTGCTAGTGTCTCGATAGGGGGCTGGACTGAAGCTTTCTTT.

The chain employs TRBV20-1 and TRBJ1-5; TRBD1 agrees at 9 bases. Germline-derived CDR1 and CDR2 are DFQATT and SNEGSKA (reference sequence). The CDR3 is made up of 13 amino acids. J lost 8 bases, V lost 4 bases, and 6 bases had no gene match. CDR3 loop: CSATDRGDEPQHF. The CDR3, as DNA: TGCAGTGCTACCGACAGGGGGGATGAGCCCCAGCATTTT.

The chain joins TRBV4-3 to TRBJ1-3; D uncertain. The germline gives CDR1 LGHNA, CDR2 YSLEER. The CDR3 has 14 residues. Trimming cost V 0 bases and J 4 bases, with 7 bases left between them. The CDR3 loop reads CASSQDRGGNTIYF. The CDR3 DNA reads TGCGCCAGCAGCCAAGATCGGGGAGGAAACACCATATATTTT.

The chain is built from TRBV18 and TRBJ1-1, with D perhaps TRBD1 (6 bases). V was shortened by 1 base and J by 5 bases, with 11 bases between the two germline ends. Germline V lookup: CDR1 KGHSH, CDR2 LQKENI. This CDR3 contains 14 residues. This chain's CDR3 is CASSPRGLRTEAFF. The CDR3 nucleotides are TGTGCCAGCTCACCACGGGGGCTGAGGACTGAAGCTTTCTTT. Combining the CDR3 with reference TRBV18 and TRBJ1-1 gives the whole variable domain NAGVMQNPRHLVRRRGQEARLRCSPMKGHSHVYWYRQLPEEGLKFMVYLQKENIIDESGMPKERFSAEFPKEGPSILRIQQVVRGDSAAYFCASSPRGLRTEAFFGQGTRLTVV.

This clonotype has ten or more counts. The chain joins TRBV7-8 to TRBJ2-2; D gene ambiguous. CDR3 length: 17 amino acids. Trimming shortened V by 0 bases and J by 0 bases, and 11 bases separated the two germline ends. Germline CDR1 and CDR2: SGHVS and FQNEAQ. CDR3 sequence: CASSLASRTANTGELFF. Written as DNA, the CDR3 is TGTGCCAGCAGCTTAGCGTCACGGACGGCGAACACCGGGGAGCTGTTTTTT.

This clonotype has more than one count but fewer than ten. This could be a read error, since a much larger clone is one nucleotide away. This sequence joins TRBV10-3 and TRBJ2-5; no firm D call. CDR1 ENHRY and CDR2 SYGVKD come from the germline V gene. CDR3 length: 12 residues. The V gene lost 0 bases and the J gene lost 5 bases, with 4 bases spanning the gap. The DNA for the CDR3 is TGTGCCATCAGTGAGTCGGAGGAGACCCAGTACTTC. This translates into CAISESEETQYF.

This clonotype was observed a handful of times. This sequence joins TRBV20-1 and TRBJ2-5, with D possibly being TRBD2 (5 bases). The germline gives CDR1 DFQATT, CDR2 SNEGSKA (reference sequence). The length of the CDR3 is 12 residues. Trimming took 6 bases from V and 4 from J, leaving 12 bases between them. The CDR3 DNA sequence: TGCAGTGCCGGACGGGGAGTAGAGACCCAGTACTTC. Encoded protein: CSAGRGVETQYF.

This clonotype showed up just a few times. V gene TRBV19 combines with J gene TRBJ1-2; 10 bases agree with TRBD1. This CDR3 has 15 amino acids. Germline V lookup: CDR1 LNHDA, CDR2 SQIVND (reference sequence). V shed 3 bases, J shed 5 bases, and the junction held 6 bases outside the gene matches. The CDR3 nucleotides are TGTGCCAGTAGTATCATGGACAGGGGGACATATGGCTACACCTTC. Protein sequence: CASSIMDRGTYGYTF.

This clonotype was seen repeatedly, ten times or more. The chain links TRBV7-2 to TRBJ2-7; D call uncertain. V lost 2 bases to trimming and J lost 0 bases, with 11 bases between them. Germline lookup yields CDR1 SGHTA and CDR2 FQGNSA. The CDR3 totals 15 residues. The CDR3 protein is CASSLTAAYSYEQYF. In DNA form, the CDR3 reads TGTGCCAGCAGCTTAACGGCAGCTTACTCCTACGAGCAGTACTTC.

The chain employs TRBV7-9 and TRBJ2-7; TRBD2 aligns across 7 bases. This CDR3 is 16 amino acids long. Germline trimming cut 0 bases from V and 0 bases from J; bases unmatched to any gene: 5. CDR1 and CDR2 from the germline V gene are SEHNR and FQNEAQ (reference sequence). The CDR3 coding sequence is TGTGCCAGCAGCTTAGCGGGGGGGAATAGCTCCTACGAGCAGTACTTC. It encodes CASSLAGGNSSYEQYF.

This clonotype was detected ten times or more. The genes are TRBV7-8 and TRBJ2-7; 10 positions agree with TRBD1. Trimming at V came to 10 bases and at J to 6 bases, leaving 12 bases not matched to a gene. CDR3 length: 14 residues. Germline V CDR1 and CDR2: SGHVS, FQNEAQ. The CDR3 reads CATVSTGTGVEQYF. The CDR3 DNA is TGTGCCACCGTCTCAACCGGGACAGGGGTCGAGCAGTACTTC.

A single count supports this clonotype. The rearrangement uses TRBV20-1 and TRBJ1-1, with D perhaps matching TRBD1 (6 bases). The CDR3 is 14 residues long. V was pared by 1 base and J by 1 base, with 10 bases between. Germline CDR1 reads DFQATT; CDR2 reads SNEGSKA (reference sequence). Written as DNA, the CDR3 is TGCAGTGCTAGAGGAGAGGACAGGAACACTGAAGCTTTCTTT. It is translated as CSARGEDRNTEAFF.

V gene TRBV20-1 combines with J gene TRBJ1-2; 7 nucleotides agree with TRBD1. Germline V gives CDR1 DFQATT, CDR2 SNEGSKA (reference sequence). The J segment lost 7 bases and the V segment lost 1 base, leaving 15 bases of the junction unmatched. This CDR3 region has 16 residues. CDR3: CSARATTGVAGSGYTF. The CDR3 DNA reads TGCAGTGCTAGAGCAACTACAGGGGTAGCAGGTAGTGGCTACACCTTC.

About this clonotype: At one end, the junction sequence differs from germline, possibly due to a read error. The rearrangement joins TRBV12-3 or TRBV12-4 to TRBJ1-3; D remains ambiguous. This CDR3 contains 17 residues. The DNA of the CDR3 is TGTGCCAGCAGTTTAATGAGGGTTCTGGGCTCTGTAAACACCATATATTTT. As protein: CASSLMRVLGSVNTIYF.

This clonotype was seen ten or more times. The gene calls are TRBV28 and TRBJ2-2; D may be TRBD1 (5 bases). Trimming stripped 3 bases from V and 5 bases from J, with 16 bases between. CDR1 and CDR2 from the germline V gene are MDHEN and SYDVKM. This CDR3 has 16 amino acids. The DNA for the CDR3 is TGTGCCAGCAGTTTTCCACAGGCTGGGTGGACCGGGGAGCTGTTTTTT. This sequence encodes CASSFPQAGWTGELFF.

The chain has TRBV15 and TRBJ2-5; D is unclear. The CDR3 spans 12 residues. Deletions cut 0 bases from V and 4 bases from J, with 3 bases between. CDR1 and CDR2 (germline): LNHNV, YYDKDF (reference sequence). Written as DNA, the CDR3 is TGTGCCACCAGCAGAGAAGGAGAGACCCAGTACTTC. Amino acids: CATSREGETQYF.

The chain carries TRBV5-4 and TRBJ2-1; D unresolved. Looked up from germline, CDR1 is SGHNT and CDR2 is YYREEE (reference sequence). The CDR3 contains 14 residues. V shed 0 bases and J shed 8 bases, with 12 bases lying between them. The CDR3 loop is CASSLETFLDEQFF. The CDR3 region has the DNA TGTGCCAGCAGCTTGGAGACCTTCTTGGATGAGCAGTTCTTC. The full variable domain, its missing parts supplied by reference TRBV5-4 and TRBJ2-1, is ETGVTQSPTHLIKTRGQQVTLRCSSQSGHNTVSWYQQALGQGPQFIFQYYREEENGRGNFPPRFSGLQFPNYSSELNVNALELDDSALYLCASSLETFLDEQFFGPGTRLTVL.